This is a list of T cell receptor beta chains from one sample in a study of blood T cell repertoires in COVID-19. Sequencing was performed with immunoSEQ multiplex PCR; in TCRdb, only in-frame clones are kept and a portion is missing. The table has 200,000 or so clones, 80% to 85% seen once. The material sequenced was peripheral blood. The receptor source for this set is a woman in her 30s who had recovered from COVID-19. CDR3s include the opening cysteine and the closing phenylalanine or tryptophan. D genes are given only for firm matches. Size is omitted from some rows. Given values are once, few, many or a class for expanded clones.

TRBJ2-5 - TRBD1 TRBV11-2 CASSLDILRQGFRETQYF TGTGCCAGCAGCTTAGATATTCTGCGACAGGGGTTTCGAGAGACCCAGTACTTC
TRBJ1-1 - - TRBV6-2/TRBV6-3 CASSFAVNTEAFF TGTGCCAGCAGTTTCGCGGTGAACACTGAAGCTTTCTTT
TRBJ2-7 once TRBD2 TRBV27 CASSWTSGSPLEEQYF TGTGCCAGCAGTTGGACTAGCGGGAGTCCGCTCGAAGAGCAGTACTTC
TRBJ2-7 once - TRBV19 CASSIRQGLEQYF TGTGCCAGTAGTATCCGGCAGGGACTCGAGCAGTACTTC
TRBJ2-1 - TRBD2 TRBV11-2 CASSHFSGLSSYNEQFF TGTGCCAGCAGCCATTTTAGCGGGTTAAGCTCCTACAATGAGCAGTTCTTC
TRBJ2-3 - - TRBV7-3 CASSLGLTGDTQYF TGTGCCAGCAGCTTAGGCCTCACGGGGGATACGCAGTATTTT
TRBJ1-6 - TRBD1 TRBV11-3 CASSSPQDRRYNSPLHF TGTGCCAGCAGCTCCCCGCAGGACAGGAGATATAATTCACCCCTCCACTTT
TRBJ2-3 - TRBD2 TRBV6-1 CASSEAGWLAGGGSTQYF TGTGCCAGCAGTGAAGCGGGTTGGTTGGCGGGAGGGGGTAGTACGCAGTATTTT
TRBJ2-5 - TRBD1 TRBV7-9 CASSFRGRGETQYF TGTGCCAGCAGCTTCAGGGGGCGCGGGGAGACCCAGTACTTC
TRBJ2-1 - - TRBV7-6 CASDHLRKAAPWNNEQFF TGTGCCAGCGATCATTTACGAAAAGCGGCCCCGTGGAACAATGAGCAGTTCTTC
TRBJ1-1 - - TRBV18 CASSPLRGWSEAFF TGTGCCAGCTCACCATTGCGCGGGTGGTCTGAAGCTTTCTTT
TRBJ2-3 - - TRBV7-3 CASSARRSTDTQYF TGTGCCAGCAGCGCGAGGCGAAGCACAGATACGCAGTATTTT
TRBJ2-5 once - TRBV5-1 CASSPGQGRGETQYF TGCGCCAGCAGCCCAGGGCAGGGGCGCGGGGAGACCCAGTACTTC
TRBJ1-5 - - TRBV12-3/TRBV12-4 CASTSSRDQPQHF TGTGCCAGCACCTCATCCAGGGATCAGCCCCAGCATTTT
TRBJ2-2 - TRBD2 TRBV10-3 CAISAGLATTGELFF TGTGCCATCAGTGCCGGACTAGCGACCACCGGGGAGCTGTTTTTT
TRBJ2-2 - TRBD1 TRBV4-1 CASSQGQARLRRGELFF TGCGCCAGCAGCCAGGGACAGGCTCGTCTTAGGCGCGGGGAGCTGTTTTTT
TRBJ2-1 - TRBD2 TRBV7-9 CASSFPGLAGLNEQFF TGTGCCAGCAGCTTCCCGGGACTAGCGGGGCTCAATGAGCAGTTCTTC
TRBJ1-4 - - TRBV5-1 CASSRGTNEKLFF TGCGCCAGCAGCCGGGGGACTAATGAAAAACTGTTTTTT
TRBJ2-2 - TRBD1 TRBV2 CASRLRGGAHTGELFF TGTGCCAGCAGATTAAGAGGGGGCGCACACACCGGGGAGCTGTTTTTT
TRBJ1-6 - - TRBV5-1 CASSVGLRSSSYNSPLHF TGCGCCAGCAGCGTGGGGTTAAGGAGTAGCTCCTATAATTCACCCCTCCACTTT
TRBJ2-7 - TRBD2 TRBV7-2 CASSLAWLAGSGEQYF TGTGCCAGCAGCTTAGCGTGGTTAGCGGGATCTGGAGAGCAGTACTTC
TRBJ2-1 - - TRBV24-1 CATSDYPARGGDNEQFF TGTGCCACCAGTGACTATCCCGCCAGGGGCGGTGACAATGAGCAGTTCTTC
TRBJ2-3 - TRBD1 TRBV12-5 CASGLDRVSTDTQYF TGTGCTAGTGGTCTCGACAGGGTAAGCACAGATACGCAGTATTTT
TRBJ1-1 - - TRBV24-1 CATSDPHSKAFF TGTGCCACCAGTGATCCGCACTCTAAAGCTTTCTTT
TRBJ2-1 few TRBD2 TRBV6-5 CASKRDSDEQFF TGTGCCAGCAAGCGGGATAGCGATGAGCAGTTCTTC
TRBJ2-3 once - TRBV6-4 CASSGRESTDTQYF TGTGCCAGCAGTGGTAGGGAGAGCACAGATACGCAGTATTTT
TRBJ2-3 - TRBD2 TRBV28 CASSLGTSGLTDTQYF TGTGCCAGCAGTTTAGGGACTAGCGGCTTAACAGATACGCAGTATTTT
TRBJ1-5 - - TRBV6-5 CATKYYAESNQPQHF TGTGCCACCAAGTACTATGCGGAATCAAATCAGCCCCAGCATTTT
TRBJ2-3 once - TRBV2 CASRRVQPWQYF TGTGCCAGCCGCAGGGTGCAACCTTGGCAGTATTTT
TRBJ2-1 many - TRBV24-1 CATSDSVGGINYNEQFF TGTGCCACCAGTGATTCCGTCGGAGGCATTAACTACAATGAGCAGTTCTTC
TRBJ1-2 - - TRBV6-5 CASTNSQTANYGYTF TGTGCCAGCACCAACTCCCAGACAGCTAACTATGGCTACACCTTC
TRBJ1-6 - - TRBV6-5 CASYTKETYNSPLHF TGTGCCAGTTACACCAAGGAGACCTATAATTCACCCCTCCACTTT
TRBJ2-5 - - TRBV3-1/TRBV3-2 CASSPPWGVETQYF TGTGCCAGCAGCCCCCCCTGGGGGGTAGAGACCCAGTACTTC
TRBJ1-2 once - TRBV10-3 CAISESAQGWGYTF TGTGCCATCAGTGAGTCGGCACAGGGATGGGGCTACACCTTC